This note documents a single TCR beta chain sequence. What it binds is not known. This CDR3 has 17 residues. Germline-derived CDR1 and CDR2 are SGHRS and YFSETQ. The trim removed 4 bases at V and 3 bases at J, leaving 8 bases unmatched. Reverse transcription of all isolated RNA meant that expressed TCRB transcripts were sequenced. Libraries were prepared by immunoSEQ multiplex PCR; TCRdb keeps only in-frame clonotypes and omits some of them. The data hold hundreds of thousands of clones, with 17% observed a single time. This entry is derived from a study of beta chain features in type 1 diabetes. Central memory, naive, regulatory and stem cell-like memory CD4+ cells were sorted by CD45RO/CCR7/CD25/CD127/CD95/CD27. Study-level points and caveats: cDNA-based sequencing might over-represent cells highly expressing TCR. Insertions at VDJ junctions were less frequent in type 1 diabetes patients. These patients also deleted more nucleotides at the same junctions.

Sequences were obtained from naive CD4+ T cells from blood. The chain couples TRBV5-1 to TRBJ2-1; 12 nucleotides match TRBD2. The origin of this receptor is a woman in her late teens or twenties in good health. CDR3: CASSPILAGGGYNEQFF. The CDR3 region has the DNA TGCGCCAGCAGCCCCATTCTAGCGGGAGGGGGCTACAATGAGCAGTTCTTC.